The clone carrying this T cell receptor beta chain was counted only a few times. What it recognizes is unknown. Amplification started from genomic DNA. Multiplex PCR with 30 forward and 13 reverse primers amplified the TCR beta CDR3. TCRdb analysed the multiplex PCR reads with MiXCR anew, one entry per CDR3 protein. The profile shows about 290,000 distinct CDR3 sequences, around 47% of them singletons. The data belong to a study of type 1 and type 2 diabetes patients. Across the whole study: Samples came from type 1 diabetic, type 2 diabetic or nondiabetic people, recruited in China. Points from the study as a whole: Both CD4+ and CD8+ type 2 diabetes repertoires showed significantly higher diversity than type 1.

Germline V lookup: CDR1 LGHNT, CDR2 FRNRAP. The CDR3 has 16 residues. V dropped 6 bases and J dropped 1 base, with 18 bases sitting between them. Diabetic patients met standard criteria for type 1 or type 2 diabetes. No donor had another autoimmune disease or recent infection within four weeks. The sequence derives from a man aged 18 to 29 with type 2 diabetes. Sequencing was carried out using peripheral blood mononuclear cells (PBMCs). This chain joins TRBV12-5 and TRBJ1-1; D gene uncertain. CDR3 residues: CASGSGEAGWNTEAFF. The CDR3 nucleotides read TGTGCTAGTGGCTCTGGAGAGGCGGGGTGGAACACTGAAGCTTTCTTT.